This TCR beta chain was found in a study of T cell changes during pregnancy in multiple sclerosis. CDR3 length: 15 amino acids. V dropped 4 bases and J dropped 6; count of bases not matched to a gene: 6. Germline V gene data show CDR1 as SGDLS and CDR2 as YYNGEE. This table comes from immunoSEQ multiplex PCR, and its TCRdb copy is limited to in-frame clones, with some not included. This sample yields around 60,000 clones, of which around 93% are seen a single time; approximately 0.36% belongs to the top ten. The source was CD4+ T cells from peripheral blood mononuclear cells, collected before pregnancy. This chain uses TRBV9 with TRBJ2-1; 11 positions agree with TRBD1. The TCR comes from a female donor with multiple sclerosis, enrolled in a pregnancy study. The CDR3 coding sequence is TGTGCCAGCAGCCCGGGACAGGGGGGTATCAATGAGCAGTTCTTC. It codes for CASSPGQGGINEQFF.